Below, one T cell receptor (beta chain) is given with its context. This entry belongs to a study of blood T cell repertoires in COVID-19. Background on the study: Acute-phase and convalescent COVID-19 samples originated in the United States, Italy and Spain. T cells, B-cell-depleted T cells, or PBMCs provided the cDNA or gDNA that served as material.

Per the authors' pipeline: By means of reference gene primer amplification, nucleated cell counts were estimated. Only in-frame clones appear in the TCRdb table, and some are missing; sequencing was by immunoSEQ multiplex PCR. V, J and clone size were drawn from that table, and D and trimming were deduced from the DNA. The table lists some 110,000 clones, about four fifths of them singletons. The length of the CDR3 is 16 residues. The germline gives CDR1 LNHNV, CDR2 YYDKDF (reference sequence). Trimming took 1 base from V and 1 from J, leaving 10 bases between them. The chain couples TRBV15 to TRBJ2-2; D not resolved. The receptor's source is a woman aged 70 to 79 with acute or convalescent COVID-19. Material for sequencing was peripheral blood. This chain's CDR3 is CATSRGQVMNTGELFF. The CDR3 DNA follows: TGTGCCACCAGCAGAGGTCAGGTGATGAACACCGGGGAGCTGTTTTTT.